One and the same sample provided the 28 T cell receptor beta chains below, sequenced in a study of breast tumors, draining lymph nodes, adjacent tissues. TCRdb re-derived calls from the multiplex PCR reads in MiXCR, one entry per CDR3 protein. The data hold approximately 180,000 distinct CDR3 sequences, with around a third observed a single time. Axillary draining lymph nodes of breast cancer patients supplied the node samples. Material for sequencing was axillary lymph node tissue. Receptor source: a female donor with breast cancer. Some clones in this sample may be carry-over from other donors' samples.

This clonotype appeared many times. The CDR3 coding sequence is TGTGCCTGGAGGCGAGGGGGCAGTGATACGCAGTATTTT. Encoded protein: CAWRRGGSDTQYF. V and J are TRBV30 and TRBJ2-3; 7 bases map to TRBD1. This CDR3 comprises 13 residues. CDR1 and CDR2 (germline): GTSNPN, SVGIG (reference sequence). V gave up 3 bases and J gave up 6 bases; unmatched junction bases: 6.

The chain recombines TRBV9 with TRBJ1-2; D is unclear. The CDR3 loop spans 13 amino acids. The V end lost 3 bases, the J end lost 4 bases, and 10 bases lay between the germline ends. The germline CDR1 and CDR2 sequences are SGDLS and YYNGEE. DNA for the CDR3: TGTGCCAGCAGCGAGATTAGCGGCTATGGCTACACCTTC. This translates into CASSEISGYGYTF.

The chain links TRBV5-8 to TRBJ2-1; TRBD2 matches 13 bases. This CDR3 spans 16 amino acids. The V gene end was trimmed by 5 bases and the J gene end by 5 bases; junction bases not matched to a gene: 7. Looked up from germline, CDR1 is SGHTS and CDR2 is YDEGEE. The CDR3 sequence is CASRQWTSGGNNEQFF. CDR3 sequence (DNA): TGTGCCAGCAGACAATGGACTAGCGGGGGAAACAATGAGCAGTTCTTC.

A note on this clonotype: A much larger clone lies a single base off, so this may be a read error. The J gene is TRBJ2-5, the V gene TRBV10-1; either TRBD1 or TRBD2 may supply D (6 bases each). Per the germline V gene, CDR1 is WNHNN and CDR2 is SYGVQD (reference sequence). CDR3 length: 18 amino acids. Trimming took off 8 bases at V and 3 bases at J, with 28 bases between the two ends. CDR3 amino acids: CASLLRGGGLQGKETQYF. The CDR3 DNA is TGCGCCAGCCTACTTCGGGGTGGGGGGCTACAGGGTAAAGAGACCCAGTACTTC.

The J gene is TRBJ2-3, the V gene TRBV10-2; 16 bases line up with TRBD2. With 3 bases clipped from V and 3 bases from J, the junction kept 6 bases outside the gene matches. The CDR3 spans 18 residues. CDR1 is WSHSY and CDR2 is SAAADI in the germline V gene. The CDR3 DNA reads as TGCGCCAGCAGTGACTTCGGGACTAGCGGGGGGGCGACAGATACGCAGTATTTT. This sequence encodes CASSDFGTSGGATDTQYF.

This clonotype was recorded many times. The V and J genes are TRBV29-1 and TRBJ1-1; D is unclear. Germline CDR1 SQVTM, CDR2 ANQGSEA. Trimming shortened V by 4 bases and J by 5 bases, and 11 bases separated the two germline ends. The CDR3 spans 12 residues. In DNA form, the CDR3 reads TGCAGCGTTGCGCTGCGGAGGACTGAAGCTTTCTTT. It codes for CSVALRRTEAFF.

This clonotype was observed at least ten times. A read error may produce the germline difference seen at one junction end. This sequence joins TRBV6-5 and TRBJ2-7; D unresolved. From germline, CDR1 is MNHEY and CDR2 SVGAGI. This CDR3 contains 15 residues. The CDR3 spells CASSHSPRPIYEQYF. The DNA for the CDR3 is TGTGCCAGCAGTCACTCTCCCCGACCCATCTACGAGCAGTACTTC.

J is TRBJ1-5 and V is TRBV20-1, with TRBD1 identical over 7 bases. V shed 6 bases and J 3 bases; nucleotides not matched to a gene: 11. Looked up from germline, CDR1 is DFQATT and CDR2 is SNEGSKA (reference sequence). This CDR3 is built from 15 residues. CDR3 DNA: TGCAGTGCGCCGACAGGGACGTTGAACAATCAGCCCCAGCATTTT. It specifies CSAPTGTLNNQPQHF.

With regard to this clonotype: This may be a read error, as it is one base from a much larger clone. This rearrangement joins TRBV7-2 to TRBJ1-2; possibly TRBD1 for D (6 bases). CDR1 and CDR2 from the germline V gene are SGHTA and FQGNSA. The CDR3 consists of 15 residues. The CDR3, as DNA: TGTGCCAGCAGAGTCCCGGGACAAACTAACTATGGCTACCCCTTC. Translated, it gives CASRVPGQTNYGYPF.

This clonotype was counted at least ten times. The chain combines TRBV2 with TRBJ1-6, with D unclear. Germline-derived CDR1 and CDR2 are SNHLY and FYNNEI. V lost 8 bases and J lost 7, with 15 bases in between. This CDR3 contains 14 residues. CDR3 region: CASYSGFGNSPLHF. The DNA for the CDR3 is TGTGCCAGCTACTCGGGTTTTGGGAATTCACCCCTCCACTTT.

This clonotype was recorded many times. The V gene is TRBV27, the J gene TRBJ1-5, with D perhaps matching TRBD1 (5 bases). This CDR3 contains 18 residues. Germline lookup yields CDR1 MNHEY and CDR2 SMNVEV (reference sequence). V gave up 5 bases and J gave up 0 bases, with 20 bases separating them. This CDR3 is CASSGAGAGLYSNQPQHF. The DNA for the CDR3 is TGTGCCAGCAGTGGGGCCGGGGCAGGGCTGTATAGCAATCAGCCCCAGCATTTT.

V is TRBV24-1 and J is TRBJ2-7; 10 positions match TRBD1. The CDR3 has 14 residues. V lost 9 bases and J lost 3; bases outside the gene matches: 7. Germline V gene lookup returns CDR1 KGHDR and CDR2 SFDVKD. As DNA, the CDR3 is TGTGCCACCGGAAAGGGACAGGGGAGCTACGAGCAGTACTTC. Translated: CATGKGQGSYEQYF.

There are many counts of this clonotype. A single base separates this from a much larger clone, so it may be a read error. The chain carries TRBV20-1 and TRBJ1-6; no clear D gene. Germline V gene data show CDR1 as DFQATT and CDR2 as SNEGSKA (reference sequence). With 1 base removed from V and 9 bases from J, the gap between germline ends came to 16 bases. The CDR3 is made up of 15 amino acids. CDR3 nucleotides: TGCAGTGCTAGAGCGAGCGGTGGCTTCACTTCACCCCTCCACTTT. Residues: CSARASGGFTSPLHF.

This clonotype was counted many times. The chain couples TRBV12-3 or TRBV12-4 to TRBJ2-1; 13 bases line up with TRBD2. This CDR3 is built from 16 residues. With 3 bases clipped from V and 3 bases from J, the junction kept 2 bases outside the gene matches. The DNA of the CDR3 is TGTGCCAGCAGTTTCACTAGCGGGGGGGGCTACAATGAGCAGTTCTTC. Translated: CASSFTSGGGYNEQFF.

This clonotype was recorded once. This chain connects TRBV6-2 or TRBV6-3 to TRBJ2-1; a possible D gene is TRBD2 (7 bases). V was trimmed by 7 bases and J by 7 bases, leaving 23 bases between them. The CDR3 runs 16 residues. The germline CDR1 and CDR2 sequences are MNHEY and SVGEGT. The CDR3 DNA follows: TGTGCCAGCATCCGGGGGGCCGCGGCCCCTCGGAATGAGCAGTTCTTC. This codes for CASIRGAAAPRNEQFF.

The table lists this clonotype with many counts. The chain couples TRBV5-5 to TRBJ1-6; no clear D. The CDR3 contains 14 residues. With 4 bases removed from V and 10 bases from J, the gap between germline ends came to 15 bases. Germline V gene lookup returns CDR1 SGHKS and CDR2 YYEKEE (reference sequence). For the CDR3, the DNA is TGTGCCAGCAGCAGTGGTCGGGCTAGGTCACCCCTCCACTTT. Its translation: CASSSGRARSPLHF.

This clonotype was detected ten times or more. The V gene is TRBV27, the J gene TRBJ2-7; 8 bases map to TRBD1. Germline CDR1 is MNHEY and CDR2 is SMNVEV (reference sequence). Germline trimming cut 3 bases from V and 6 bases from J; bases unmatched to any gene: 4. The CDR3 has 13 amino acids. The CDR3 sequence is CASSFYRGVEQYF. In DNA, the CDR3 is TGTGCCAGCAGTTTTTACAGGGGGGTCGAGCAGTACTTC.

This clonotype was counted ten times or more. This rearrangement joins TRBV7-9 to TRBJ2-7; TRBD1 matches 12 bases. J lost 2 bases, V lost 6 bases, and 14 bases had no gene match. Germline V lookup: CDR1 SEHNR, CDR2 FQNEAQ (reference sequence). The CDR3 spans 18 residues. CDR3 loop: CASSPPGQGALSPYEQYF. The CDR3 region has the DNA TGTGCCAGCAGTCCCCCGGGACAGGGGGCTTTAAGTCCCTACGAGCAGTACTTC.

The gene calls are TRBV30 and TRBJ1-2; TRBD1 matches 7 bases. The CDR3 length is 15 residues. Trimming took 1 base from V and 2 from J; bases not matched to a gene: 7. From germline, CDR1 is GTSNPN and CDR2 SVGIG (reference sequence). CDR3 protein: CAWSAGQVSNYGYTF. The DNA of the CDR3 is TGTGCCTGGAGTGCCGGACAGGTCTCGAACTATGGCTACACCTTC.

This clonotype was found many times. The CDR3 region has the DNA TGCGCCAGCAATACAGGGTACTATGGCTACACCTTC. Protein sequence: CASNTGYYGYTF. The V call is TRBV5-1, the J call TRBJ1-2; possible D gene TRBD1, 6 bases. V was trimmed by 6 bases and J by 3 bases, leaving 9 bases between them. Germline V gives CDR1 SGHRS, CDR2 YFSETQ. This CDR3 spans 12 amino acids.

This clonotype occurred many times. The rearrangement links TRBV9 to TRBJ2-5, with 7 bases lining up with TRBD1. V lost 2 bases to trimming and J lost 3 bases; unmatched junction nucleotides: 7. The CDR3 is 15 residues long. Looked up from germline, CDR1 is SGDLS and CDR2 is YYNGEE. The CDR3 protein is CASSVSPGTEETQYF. Here the CDR3 DNA reads TGTGCCAGCAGCGTCTCCCCCGGGACAGAAGAGACCCAGTACTTC.

The gene calls are TRBV20-1 and TRBJ1-1; no reliable D call. The V gene lost 2 bases and the J gene lost 3 bases, with 7 bases spanning the gap. This CDR3 contains 12 residues. CDR1 and CDR2 from the germline V gene are DFQATT and SNEGSKA (reference sequence). The CDR3 is CSARSGDTEAFF. The CDR3 nucleotides are TGCAGTGCTAGATCGGGTGACACTGAAGCTTTCTTT.

This clonotype has a handful of counts. The rearrangement joins TRBV7-9 to TRBJ1-1; D is undetermined. With 2 bases removed from V and 0 bases from J, the gap between germline ends came to 4 bases. Germline V gene data show CDR1 as SEHNR and CDR2 as FQNEAQ (reference sequence). The CDR3 extends over 13 amino acids. The CDR3 spells CASSLWVNTEAFF. The CDR3 DNA sequence: TGTGCCAGCAGCTTATGGGTGAACACTGAAGCTTTCTTT.

V and J are TRBV7-9 and TRBJ2-6; D remains ambiguous. Germline-derived CDR1 and CDR2 are SEHNR and FQNEAQ (reference sequence). The length of the CDR3 is 14 residues. V was cut by 6 bases and J by 2 bases, with 8 bases left in between. The CDR3 DNA follows: TGTGCCAGCAGTCTGGCTCCTGGGGCCAACGTCCTGACTTTC. It specifies CASSLAPGANVLTF.

The chain couples TRBV29-1 to TRBJ2-5; unclear D gene. The V gene lost 4 bases and the J gene lost 5 bases, with 17 bases spanning the gap. CDR3 size: 14 residues. Per the germline V gene, CDR1 is SQVTM and CDR2 is ANQGSEA. The CDR3 is CSVGGEGISETQYF. CDR3 nucleotide sequence: TGCAGCGTTGGGGGTGAAGGAATAAGTGAGACCCAGTACTTC.

This clonotype was seen ten or more times. The chain uses TRBV5-6 and TRBJ2-7, with 9 bases aligning to TRBD1. Germline CDR1 reads SGHDT; CDR2 reads YYEEEE. With 4 bases clipped from V and 6 bases from J, the junction kept 11 bases outside the gene matches. This CDR3 spans 15 amino acids. CDR3 sequence: CASSLWGGTGSEQYF. CDR3 in DNA: TGTGCCAGCAGCCTGTGGGGGGGGACAGGGTCCGAGCAGTACTTC.

Comment on this clonotype: This CDR3 fails to terminate in the conserved phenylalanine or tryptophan, so it likely reflects a read error. The DNA is omitted, as the CDR3 cannot be located on it reliably, and the CDR3 follows TCRdb's listing. V is TRBV5-1 and J is TRBJ2-5; no DNA check was done on the table's D call, TRBD2. The CDR3 length is 10 residues, termini included. Germline V gives CDR1 SGHRS, CDR2 YFSETQ. The CDR3 region is CASSLGQWTS.

This clonotype was counted ten times or more. This chain joins TRBV28 and TRBJ1-3, with unresolved D. Germline V lookup: CDR1 MDHEN, CDR2 SYDVKM. The CDR3 has 14 amino acids. Trimming pared 8 bases from V and 0 bases from J, leaving 11 bases between. The CDR3 region is CASLGRPSGNTIYF. In DNA form, the CDR3 reads TGTGCCAGCCTAGGACGTCCCTCTGGAAACACCATATATTTT. The full variable domain, its missing parts supplied by reference TRBV28 and TRBJ1-3, is DVKVTQSSRYLVKRTGEKVFLECVQDMDHENMFWYRQDPGLGLRLIYFSYDVKMKEKGDIPEGYSVSREKKERFSLILESASTNQTSMYLCASLGRPSGNTIYFGEGSWLTVV.